Sequencing of this TCR beta chain was carried out in a study of blood T cell repertoires in COVID-19. V lost 1 base and J 7 bases, leaving 8 bases between the germline ends. The CDR3 contains 13 residues. CDR1 is SGHDN and CDR2 is FVKESK in the germline V gene. Sequenced by immunoSEQ multiplex PCR; TCRdb stores in-frame clones only, minus some. This table holds about 47,000 clones, roughly 82% found once. The source of this sequence is a woman between 55 and 75 years old with acute or convalescent COVID-19. J is TRBJ2-1 and V is TRBV14; tentatively, D is TRBD1 (6 bases). Sequencing input: peripheral blood. CDR3 sequence (DNA): TGTGCCAGCAGCCAAGGACAGGCTAATGAGCAGTTCTTC. It specifies CASSQGQANEQFF.